This TCR beta chain comes out of a study of response to subunit inactivated influenza vaccine. Whole-study results and caveats: Authors suggested seasonal influenza vaccinations each recruit few new T cells.

TCRdb processed the RT-PCR reads anew with MiXCR; each CDR3 protein has one entry. Of approximately 680,000 distinct CDR3 sequences listed, 15% to 17% are singletons. A word on this clonotype: Its antigen is not identified.

V was trimmed by 7 bases and J by 0 bases, leaving 13 bases between them. The length of the CDR3 is 14 residues. The material sequenced was PBMCs from blood, taken roughly 13 days after vaccination. The clonotype was recovered from a man aged 50 to 60 who received an inactivated influenza vaccine. The chain has TRBV12-3 or TRBV12-4 and TRBJ2-7, with D tentatively TRBD1 or TRBD2 (6 bases each). CDR3 sequence: CASTRGGSSYEQYF. The CDR3 coding sequence is TGTGCCAGCACCCGAGGGGGGAGCTCCTACGAGCAGTACTTC.